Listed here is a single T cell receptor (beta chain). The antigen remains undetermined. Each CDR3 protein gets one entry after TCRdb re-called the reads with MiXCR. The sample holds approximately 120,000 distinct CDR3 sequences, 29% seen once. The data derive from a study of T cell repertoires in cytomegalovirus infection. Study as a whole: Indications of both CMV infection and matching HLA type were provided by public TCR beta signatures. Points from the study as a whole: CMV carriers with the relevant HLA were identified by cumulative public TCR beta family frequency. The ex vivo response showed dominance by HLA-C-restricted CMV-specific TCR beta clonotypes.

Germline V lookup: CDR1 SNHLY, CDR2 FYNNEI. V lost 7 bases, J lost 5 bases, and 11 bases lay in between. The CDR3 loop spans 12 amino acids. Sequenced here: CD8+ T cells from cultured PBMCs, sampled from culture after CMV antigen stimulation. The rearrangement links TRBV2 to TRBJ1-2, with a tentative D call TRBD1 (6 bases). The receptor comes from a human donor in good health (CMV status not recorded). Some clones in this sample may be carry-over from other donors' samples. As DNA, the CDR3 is TGTGCCAGCATGGGGGACATTTATGGCTACACCTTC. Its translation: CASMGDIYGYTF.